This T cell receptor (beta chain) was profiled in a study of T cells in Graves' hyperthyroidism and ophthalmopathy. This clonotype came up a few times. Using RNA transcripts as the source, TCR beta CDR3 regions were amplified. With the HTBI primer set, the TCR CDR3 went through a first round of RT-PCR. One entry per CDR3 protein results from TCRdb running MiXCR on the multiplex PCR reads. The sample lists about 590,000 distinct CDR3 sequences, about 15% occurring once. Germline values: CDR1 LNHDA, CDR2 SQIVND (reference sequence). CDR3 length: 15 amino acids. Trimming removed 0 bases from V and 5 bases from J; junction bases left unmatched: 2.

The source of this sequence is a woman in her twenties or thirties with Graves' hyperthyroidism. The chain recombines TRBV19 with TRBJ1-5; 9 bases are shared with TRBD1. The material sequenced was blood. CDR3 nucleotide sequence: TGTGCCAGTAGTATAGATGACAGGGGGGATCAGCCCCAGCATTTT. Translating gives CASSIDDRGDQPQHF.